This T cell receptor (beta chain) stems from a study of blood T cell repertoires in COVID-19. The V and J ends lost 1 base and 2 bases, in that order; junction bases with no gene match: 7. The CDR3 has 18 residues. The germline CDR1 and CDR2 sequences are SGHTA and FQGNSA. The data were produced by immunoSEQ multiplex PCR, yet TCRdb's version contains in-frame clones alone and is incomplete. The repertoire holds some 400,000 clones, over 75% seen once, with about 2.1% in the top ten. The V call is TRBV7-2, the J call TRBJ2-5; 13 nucleotides agree with TRBD2. The TCR was taken from a woman aged 55-70 years with COVID-19, enrolled during active disease. Sequencing was done on a sample of peripheral blood. The CDR3 reads CASSLVPQLAGGQETQYF. CDR3 coding DNA: TGTGCCAGCAGCTTAGTCCCCCAACTAGCGGGGGGGCAAGAGACCCAGTACTTC.